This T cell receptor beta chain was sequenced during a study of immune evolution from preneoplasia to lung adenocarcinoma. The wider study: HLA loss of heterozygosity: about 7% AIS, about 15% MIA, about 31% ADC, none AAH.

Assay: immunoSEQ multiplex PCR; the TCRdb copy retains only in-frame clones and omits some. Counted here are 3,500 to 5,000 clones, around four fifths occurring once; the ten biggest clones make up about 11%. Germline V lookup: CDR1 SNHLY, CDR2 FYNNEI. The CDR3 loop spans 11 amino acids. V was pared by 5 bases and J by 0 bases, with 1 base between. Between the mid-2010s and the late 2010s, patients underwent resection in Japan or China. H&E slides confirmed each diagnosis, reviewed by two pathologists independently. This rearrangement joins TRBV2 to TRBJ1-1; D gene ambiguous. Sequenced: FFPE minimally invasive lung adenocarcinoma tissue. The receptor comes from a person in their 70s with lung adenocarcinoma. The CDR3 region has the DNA TGTGCCAGCAGTCTGAACACTGAAGCTTTCTTT. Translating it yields CASSLNTEAFF.